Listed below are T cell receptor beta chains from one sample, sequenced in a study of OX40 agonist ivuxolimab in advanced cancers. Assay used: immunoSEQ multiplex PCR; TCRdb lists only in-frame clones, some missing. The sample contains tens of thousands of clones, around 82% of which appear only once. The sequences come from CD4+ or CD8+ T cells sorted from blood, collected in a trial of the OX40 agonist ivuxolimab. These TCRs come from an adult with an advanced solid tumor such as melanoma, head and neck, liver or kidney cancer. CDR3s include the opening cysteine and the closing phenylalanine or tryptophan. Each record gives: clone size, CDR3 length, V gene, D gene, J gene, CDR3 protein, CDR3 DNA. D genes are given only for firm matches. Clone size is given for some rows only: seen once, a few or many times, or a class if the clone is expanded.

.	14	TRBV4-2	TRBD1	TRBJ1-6	CASSQEDRNSPLHF	TGTGCCAGCAGCCAAGAGGACAGGAATTCACCCCTCCACTTT
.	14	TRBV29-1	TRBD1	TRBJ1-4	CSVSSGQLNEKLFF	TGCAGCGTTTCATCGGGACAGCTAAATGAAAAACTGTTTTTT
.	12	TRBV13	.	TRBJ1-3	CASSFQGSTIYF	TGTGCCAGCAGCTTCCAAGGGAGCACCATATATTTT
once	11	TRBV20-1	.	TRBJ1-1	CSASRGAEAFF	TGCAGTGCTAGTAGGGGGGCTGAAGCTTTCTTT
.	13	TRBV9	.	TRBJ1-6	CASSVETNSPLHF	TGTGCCAGCAGCGTAGAGACAAATTCACCCCTCCACTTT
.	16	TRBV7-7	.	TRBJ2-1	CASSLALAASYNEQFF	TGTGCTAGCAGCTTAGCGTTAGCGGCCTCCTACAATGAGCAGTTCTTC
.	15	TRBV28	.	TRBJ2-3	CASSLAGVYTDTQYF	TGTGCCAGCAGTTTAGCAGGGGTTTACACAGATACGCAGTATTTT
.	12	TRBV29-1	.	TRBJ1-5	CSVRDSNQPQHF	TGCAGCGTTCGGGATAGCAATCAGCCCCAGCATTTT
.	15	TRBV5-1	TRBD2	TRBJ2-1	CASSLAGGRYNEQFF	TGCGCCAGCAGCTTGGCGGGGGGGCGGTACAATGAGCAGTTCTTC
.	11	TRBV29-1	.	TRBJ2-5	CSVVLGETQYF	TGCAGCGTTGTTCTCGGGGAGACCCAGTACTTC
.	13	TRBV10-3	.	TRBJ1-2	CAIAPRGGYGYTF	TGTGCCATTGCCCCGCGGGGTGGCTATGGCTACACCTTC
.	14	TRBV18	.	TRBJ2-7	CASSQKRGEVEQYF	TGTGCCAGCTCACAGAAAAGGGGCGAGGTTGAGCAGTACTTC
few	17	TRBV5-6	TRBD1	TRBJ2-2	CASRATGAVISPGELFF	TGTGCCAGCAGGGCGACAGGGGCCGTGATAAGTCCCGGGGAGCTGTTTTTT
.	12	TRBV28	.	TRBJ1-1	CASSLYLVGAFF	TGTGCCAGCAGTTTATATTTGGTTGGTGCTTTCTTT
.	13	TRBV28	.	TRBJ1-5	CASRQGGAGAQHF	TGTGCCAGCAGGCAGGGTGGAGCAGGGGCCCAGCATTTT
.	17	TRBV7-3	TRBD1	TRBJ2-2	CASSPQGRGLNTGELFF	TGTGCCAGCAGCCCACAGGGCAGGGGGCTGAACACCGGGGAGCTGTTTTTT
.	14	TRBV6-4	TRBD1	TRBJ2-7	CASRTGTGDLEQYF	TGTGCCAGCAGGACGGGGACAGGGGATCTCGAGCAGTACTTC
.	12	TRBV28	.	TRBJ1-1	CASRGGNTEAFF	TGTGCCAGCAGAGGTGGGAACACTGAAGCTTTCTTT
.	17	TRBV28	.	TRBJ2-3	CASSLTANGGYSDTQYF	TGTGCCAGCAGTTTAACGGCTAATGGGGGATATTCAGATACGCAGTATTTT
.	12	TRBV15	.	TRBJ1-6	CATSRSNSPLHF	TGTGCCACCAGCAGGAGTAATTCACCCCTCCACTTT
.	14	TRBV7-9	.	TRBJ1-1	CASSLDSVNTEAFF	TGTGCCAGCAGCTTGGACAGTGTGAACACTGAAGCTTTCTTT
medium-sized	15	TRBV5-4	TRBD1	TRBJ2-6	CASSPGGAGANVLTF	TGTGCCAGCAGCCCAGGGGGCGCTGGGGCCAACGTCCTGACTTTC
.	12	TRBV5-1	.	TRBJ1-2	CASSPAFYGYTF	TGCGCCAGCAGCCCGGCCTTCTATGGCTACACCTTC
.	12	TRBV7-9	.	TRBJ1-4	CASSLFSEKLFF	TGTGCCAGCAGCTTATTTAGTGAAAAACTGTTTTTT